This T cell receptor beta chain came from a study of long-term antiretroviral therapy in people with HIV. Study-level results: Post-treatment diversity went higher with ART but stayed below transplant donor controls.

In the case of this clone: Antigen specificity is unknown.

The CDR3 has 15 amino acids. Germline V CDR1 and CDR2: SEHNR, FQNEAQ (reference sequence). The V segment lost 1 base and the J segment 1 base; nucleotides outside the gene matches: 2. Assay version v3.0 of immunoSEQ was used, and it was run at survey level. Repertoires were generated with immunoSEQ multiplex PCR, while TCRdb's copy carries only in-frame clones and drops some. The sample comprises about 28,000 clones, more than 75% of which are singletons, and roughly 0.94% rests with the top ten. This receptor was identified in a man aged 50-59 years with HIV. V usage is TRBV7-9 and J usage is TRBJ2-5; 8 bases fit TRBD2. Sequences were derived from unsorted PBMCs, sampled 2 years after starting antiretroviral therapy. The CDR3 protein is CASSLGLAGQETQYF. Written as DNA, the CDR3 is TGTGCCAGCAGCTTAGGCCTAGCGGGCCAAGAGACCCAGTACTTC.